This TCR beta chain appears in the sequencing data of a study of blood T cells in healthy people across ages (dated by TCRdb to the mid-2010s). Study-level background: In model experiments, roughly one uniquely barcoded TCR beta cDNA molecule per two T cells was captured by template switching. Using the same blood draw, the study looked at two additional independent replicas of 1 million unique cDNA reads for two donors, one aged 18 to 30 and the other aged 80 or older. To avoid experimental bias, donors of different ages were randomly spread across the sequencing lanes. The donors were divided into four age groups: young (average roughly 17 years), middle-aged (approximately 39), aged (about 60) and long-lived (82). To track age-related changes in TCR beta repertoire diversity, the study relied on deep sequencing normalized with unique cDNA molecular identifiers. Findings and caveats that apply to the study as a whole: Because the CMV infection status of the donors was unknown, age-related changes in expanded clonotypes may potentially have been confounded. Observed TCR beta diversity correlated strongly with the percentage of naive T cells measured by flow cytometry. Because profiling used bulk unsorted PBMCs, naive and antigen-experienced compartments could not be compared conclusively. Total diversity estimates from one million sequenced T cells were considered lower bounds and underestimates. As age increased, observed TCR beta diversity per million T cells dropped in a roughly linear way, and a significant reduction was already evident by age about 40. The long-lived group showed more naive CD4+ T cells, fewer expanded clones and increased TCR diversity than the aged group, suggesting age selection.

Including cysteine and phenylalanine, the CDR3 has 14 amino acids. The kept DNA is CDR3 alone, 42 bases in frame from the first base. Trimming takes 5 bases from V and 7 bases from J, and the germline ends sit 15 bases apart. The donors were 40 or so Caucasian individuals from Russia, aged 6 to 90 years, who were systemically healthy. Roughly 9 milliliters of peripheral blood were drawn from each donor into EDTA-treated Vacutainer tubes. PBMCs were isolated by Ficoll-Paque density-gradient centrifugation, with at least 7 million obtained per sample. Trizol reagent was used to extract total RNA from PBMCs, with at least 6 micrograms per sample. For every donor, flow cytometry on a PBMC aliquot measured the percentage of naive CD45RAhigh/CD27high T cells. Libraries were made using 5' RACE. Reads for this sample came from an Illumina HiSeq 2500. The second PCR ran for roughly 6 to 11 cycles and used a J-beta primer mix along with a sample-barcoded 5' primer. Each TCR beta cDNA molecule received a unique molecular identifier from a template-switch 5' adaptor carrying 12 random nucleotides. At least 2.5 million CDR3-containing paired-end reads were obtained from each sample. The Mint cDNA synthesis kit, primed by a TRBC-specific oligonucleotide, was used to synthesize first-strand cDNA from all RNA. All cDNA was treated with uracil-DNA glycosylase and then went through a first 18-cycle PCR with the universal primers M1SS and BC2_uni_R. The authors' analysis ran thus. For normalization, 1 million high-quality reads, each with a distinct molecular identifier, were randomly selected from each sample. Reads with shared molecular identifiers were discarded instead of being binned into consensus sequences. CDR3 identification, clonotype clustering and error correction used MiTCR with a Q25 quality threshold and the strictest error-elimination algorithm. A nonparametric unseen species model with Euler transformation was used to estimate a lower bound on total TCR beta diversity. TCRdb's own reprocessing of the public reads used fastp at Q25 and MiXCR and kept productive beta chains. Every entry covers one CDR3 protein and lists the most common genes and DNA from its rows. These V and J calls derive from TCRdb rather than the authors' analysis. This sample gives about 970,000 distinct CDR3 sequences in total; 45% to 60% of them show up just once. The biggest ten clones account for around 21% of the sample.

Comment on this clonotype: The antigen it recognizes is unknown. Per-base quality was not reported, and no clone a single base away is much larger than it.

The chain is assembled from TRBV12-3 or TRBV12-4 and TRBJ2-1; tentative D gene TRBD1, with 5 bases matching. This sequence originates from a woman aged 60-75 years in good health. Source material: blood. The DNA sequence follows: TGTGCCAGCAGTGTCGTGCGGAAGGGGAATGAGCAGTTCTTC. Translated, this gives CASSVVRKGNEQFF.